Below, 21 T cell receptor beta chains from the same sample are listed, as sequenced in a study of T cells in women clearing cervical HPV infection. The data were produced by immunoSEQ multiplex PCR, yet TCRdb's version contains in-frame clones alone and is incomplete. The table lists over 25,000 clones. The sample taken for sequencing was blood buffy coat. All receptors derive from a woman aged 18 to 75 with a cervical HPV16 infection that either progressed to CIN3+ or cleared (not recorded which).

Points on this clone: The CDR3 goes on 3 residues after the read ends, and that part is filled in from the germline J gene. The J gene is TRBJ2-7, the V gene TRBV28, with 8 nucleotides matching TRBD1. V lost 4 bases, J lost 5 bases, and 10 bases stayed unmatched. The CDR3 extends over 15 amino acids. Germline CDR1 and CDR2: MDHEN and SYDVKM. The chain's CDR3 is CASSSPGGKGHEQYF. The sequenced CDR3 bases are TGTGCCAGCAGTTCTCCAGGGGGCAAGGGCCACGAG.

A note on this clone: Read coverage stops 3 residues before the CDR3 terminus; the germline J gene supplies the remainder. The chain is built from TRBV2 and TRBJ2-1, with 9 nucleotides matching TRBD2. Trimming took 1 base from V and 8 from J; bases not matched to a gene: 3. CDR3 length: 14 residues. CDR1 and CDR2 (germline): SNHLY, FYNNEI. The CDR3 spells CASSEGAGGDEQFF. The CDR3 bases that were read are TGTGCCAGCAGTGAAGGAGCGGGGGGAGATGAG. Full variable domain (rest looked up from reference TRBV2 and TRBJ2-1): EPEVTQTPSHQVTQMGQEVILRCVPISNHLYFYWYRQILGQKVEFLVSFYNNEISEKSEIFDDQFSVERPDGSNFTLKIRSTKLEDSAMYFCASSEGAGGDEQFFGPGTRLTVL.

On this clone: The CDR3 end is not reached by the read, which stops 3 residues before it; the germline J gene fills it in. This rearrangement joins TRBV28 to TRBJ2-5; 7 bases are a match to TRBD2. V lost 9 bases to trimming and J lost 2 bases; unmatched junction nucleotides: 9. The CDR3 spans 14 residues. Germline V CDR1 and CDR2: MDHEN, SYDVKM. The CDR3 bases that were read are TGTGCCAGTTGGAGGGGAGGGTATCAAGAGACC. Protein product: CASWRGGYQET. The entire CDR3 sequence reads CASWRGGYQETQYF.

Partial CDR3 DNA: TGCGCCAGCAGTGTTCGGGGCACCGGGGAG. As protein: CASSVRGTGE. In full, the CDR3 reads CASSVRGTGELFF. This chain uses TRBV10-1 with TRBJ2-2; D may be TRBD2 (5 bases). Read sequence stops 3 residues before the CDR3 end, and the germline J gene provides the missing end. CDR1 is WNHNN, CDR2 SYGVQD, per germline (reference sequence). Between the trimmed V and J ends, which lost 4 bases and 4 bases, there was a span of 7 bases. The CDR3 is made up of 13 amino acids.

As regards this clone: The read ends 3 residues early relative to the CDR3; the germline J gene fills the gap. The chain uses TRBV2 and TRBJ2-3, with 13 positions matching TRBD2. CDR1 and CDR2 from the germline V gene are SNHLY and FYNNEI. The CDR3 totals 15 residues. The part of the CDR3 DNA that was read is TGTGCCAGCACCGGGACTAGCGGGATGTGGGAGACG. This encodes CASTGTSGMWET. The whole CDR3 sequence is CASTGTSGMWETQYF.

As regards this clone: The read halts 3 residues ahead of the CDR3 end, with the missing end drawn from the germline J gene. This sequence joins TRBV19 and TRBJ1-1; 7 positions match TRBD1. The CDR3 sequence is 13 residues long. V was pared by 9 bases and J by 2 bases, with 6 bases of the junction left unmatched. Germline V CDR1 and CDR2: LNHDA, SQIVND (reference sequence). The covered CDR3 bases are TGTGCCAGACGCGGACAGGACAACACTGAA. Its protein product is CARRGQDNTE. The whole CDR3 is CARRGQDNTEAFF.

Concerning this clone itself: The read halts 3 residues ahead of the CDR3 end, with the missing end drawn from the germline J gene. J is TRBJ1-4 and V is TRBV7-9; D gene uncertain. The germline V and J ends were trimmed by 5 bases and 4 bases, with 14 bases remaining between them. The CDR3 has 15 amino acids. Germline-derived CDR1 and CDR2 are SEHNR and FQNEAQ (reference sequence). Here the CDR3 reads CASSPPGIFNEKLFF. Incomplete CDR3 DNA: TGTGCCAGCAGCCCCCCAGGAATTTTTAATGAAAAA.

Regarding this clone: The read ends 3 residues before the CDR3 terminus; that terminus is restored from the germline J gene. V usage is TRBV30 and J usage is TRBJ1-4; TRBD1 matches at 10 bases. Germline trimming cut 4 bases from V and 8 bases from J; bases unmatched to any gene: 4. Germline V gene sequence: CDR1 GTSNPN, CDR2 SVGIG (reference sequence). This CDR3 is built from 13 residues. The DNA read from the CDR3 is TGTGCCTGGACGGGACAGGGGAACGAAAAA. It codes for CAWTGQGNEK. The CDR3 in its entirety is CAWTGQGNEKLFF.

On this clone itself: One end of the junction varies from germline; a read error may be responsible. The CDR3 extends 3 residues past the end of the read, so its final part is completed from the germline J gene. The J gene is TRBJ2-7, the V gene TRBV20-1, with D possibly called TRBD1 or TRBD2 (6 bases each). Germline V gene sequence: CDR1 DFQATT, CDR2 SNEGSKA (reference sequence). This CDR3 region has 13 residues. The CDR3 sequence: CSARGGLENEQYF. CDR3 bases read: TGCAGTGCCAGAGGGGGACTGGAAAACGAG.

CDR3 region: CASSPGQDYEQYF. The covered CDR3 bases are TGTGCCAGCAGCCCCGGACAGGACTACGAG. This chain joins TRBV7-9 and TRBJ2-7, with 7 bases lining up with TRBD1. The observed sequence ends 3 residues before the CDR3 terminus, with the missing tail filled in from the germline J gene. CDR1 and CDR2 from the germline V gene are SEHNR and FQNEAQ (reference sequence). This CDR3 is built from 13 residues. With 5 bases clipped from V and 3 bases from J, the junction kept 4 bases outside the gene matches.

A word on this clone: At one boundary the junction diverges from the germline segment, which might be a read error. Read coverage stops 3 residues before the CDR3 terminus; the germline J gene supplies the remainder. This sample also contains other DNA sequences that code for the same CDR3. The chain couples TRBV20-1 to TRBJ1-2, with D possibly TRBD1 on 5 matching bases. The V gene's germline CDR1 is DFQATT and CDR2 SNEGSKA (reference sequence). The CDR3 sequence is 11 residues long. The DNA read from the CDR3 is TGCAGTGCTAGCCAGGGTGATGGA. The encoded protein is CSASQGDG. The full-length CDR3 reads as CSASQGDGYTF.

To note about this clone: The CDR3 extends 3 residues past the end of the read, so its final part is completed from the germline J gene. The chain employs TRBV28 and TRBJ2-1; TRBD2 matches 8 bases. CDR1 and CDR2 from the germline V gene are MDHEN and SYDVKM. The CDR3 is made up of 14 amino acids. After removal of 3 bases from V and 7 bases from J, the junction contained 5 bases not matched to a gene. The CDR3 protein is CASSFRLAGNEQFF. Partial CDR3 DNA: TGTGCCAGCAGTTTCCGTCTAGCGGGTAATGAG.

Worth noting for this clone: The read gets to within 3 residues of the CDR3 end, and the germline J gene fills in the rest. The genes are TRBV5-1 and TRBJ2-2; TRBD1 matches 8 bases. The CDR3 has 15 residues. CDR1 SGHRS and CDR2 YFSETQ come from the germline V gene. Unmatched junction bases numbered 5, after V lost 3 bases and J lost 4 bases. This CDR3 is CASSWTGTGTGELFF. CDR3 DNA (partial): TGCGCCAGCAGCTGGACAGGGACGGGCACCGGGGAG.

This clone ranks as medium-sized in terms of frequency. Read sequence stops 3 residues before the CDR3 end, and the germline J gene provides the missing end. The V call is TRBV6-1, the J call TRBJ2-2; 8 positions agree with TRBD1. From germline, CDR1 is MNHNS and CDR2 SASEGT. Trimming cost V 0 bases and J 7 bases; bases outside gene matches: 4. This CDR3 is 15 amino acids long. The part of the CDR3 DNA that was read is TGTGCCAGCAGTGAAGCGGGACAGGAACACGGGGAG. It codes for CASSEAGQEHGE. The entire CDR3 is CASSEAGQEHGELFF.

As to this clone: Sequencing ends 3 residues short of the CDR3 end; the germline J gene provides the rest. This chain uses TRBV4-1 with TRBJ2-1; TRBD1 is a possible D gene (5 bases). Trimming left V 0 bases short and J 6 bases short, with 12 bases between. Germline V gene sequence: CDR1 MGHRA, CDR2 YSYEKL. This CDR3 has 15 amino acids. The sequenced CDR3 bases are TGCGCCAGCAGCCAAGATATCAGACAGTCCAATGAG. Protein sequence: CASSQDIRQSNE. The CDR3 reads in full as CASSQDIRQSNEQFF.

A note on this clone: Coverage ceases 3 residues before the CDR3 finishes, and the germline J gene fills in the end. The chain joins TRBV5-4 to TRBJ2-3; D is unclear. The CDR3 contains 13 residues. Germline CDR1 is SGHNT and CDR2 is YYREEE (reference sequence). Trimming took off 2 bases at V and 1 base at J, with 5 bases between the two ends. CDR3 DNA, as far as it was read: TGTGCCAGCAGCTTAACTGGCACAGATACG. Its translation: CASSLTGTDT. The CDR3 in full is CASSLTGTDTQYF.

Concerning this clone: Read sequence stops 3 residues before the CDR3 end, and the germline J gene provides the missing end. The chain couples TRBV5-1 to TRBJ2-3; 8 bases fit TRBD2. The junction had 1 base not matched to a gene; V was cut back by 0 bases and J by 4 bases. CDR3 length equals 14 residues. Germline loops: CDR1 SGHRS, CDR2 YFSETQ. The CDR3 region is CASSLGTSSDTQYF. The CDR3 bases that were read are TGCGCCAGCAGCTTGGGGACTAGCTCAGATACG.

A word on this clone: Read sequence stops 3 residues before the CDR3 end, and the germline J gene provides the missing end. This sequence joins TRBV5-5 and TRBJ2-7; 7 bases map to TRBD2. Germline V CDR1 and CDR2: SGHKS, YYEKEE (reference sequence). This CDR3 region has 14 residues. V gave up 4 bases and J gave up 0 bases; unmatched junction bases: 4. CDR3: CASSREGPSYEQYF. The sequenced CDR3 bases are TGTGCCAGCAGCAGGGAGGGGCCCTCCTACGAG.

The CDR3 reads CASSLAPQGADTGELFF. The sequenced part of the CDR3 DNA is TGTGCCAGCAGCTTAGCCCCACAGGGGGCGGACACCGGGGAG. The chain has TRBV13 and TRBJ2-2, with TRBD1 matching 9 bases. The CDR3 extends 3 residues past the end of the read, so its final part is completed from the germline J gene. The CDR3 is 17 amino acids. The V gene end was trimmed by 1 base and the J gene end by 3 bases; junction bases not matched to a gene: 6. CDR1 is PRHDT and CDR2 is FYEKMQ in the germline V gene (reference sequence).

The part of the CDR3 DNA that was read is TGCAGTGCCACTTCAGGGAGTGCAACTAATGAAAAA. It specifies CSATSGSATNEK. The whole CDR3 reads CSATSGSATNEKLFF. The V and J genes are TRBV20-1 and TRBJ1-4; D perhaps matches TRBD1 (5 bases). The CDR3 end falls 3 residues outside the read, so it is completed with the germline J gene. The CDR3 extends over 15 amino acids. V was shortened by 6 bases and J by 0 bases, with 14 bases between the two germline ends. Germline V CDR1 and CDR2: DFQATT, SNEGSKA (reference sequence).

Points on this clone: The CDR3 is cut off 3 residues early in the read; its end comes from the germline J gene. The rearrangement joins TRBV19 to TRBJ1-1; D possibly corresponds to TRBD1 (5 bases). The CDR3 is made up of 12 amino acids. The V gene's germline CDR1 is LNHDA and CDR2 SQIVND (reference sequence). V lost 6 bases and J 5 bases, leaving 10 bases between the germline ends. The CDR3 region is CASSVGGTEAFF. Partial CDR3 DNA: TGTGCCAGTAGCGTCGGGGGAACTGAA.